A single sample gave rise to the 9 T cell receptor beta chains below, sequenced in a study of response to subunit inactivated influenza vaccine. TCRdb ran MiXCR on the RT-PCR reads and lists one entry per CDR3 protein. Of about 780,000 distinct CDR3 sequences detected, around a sixth appear once; the ten largest clones hold under 13%. Specimen: PBMCs from blood, collected 4 to 6 days after vaccination. The source of these receptors is a man in his fifties who received an inactivated influenza vaccine.

This clonotype occurred a few times. The rearrangement links TRBV5-1 to TRBJ1-4; D call uncertain. There are 13 residues in the CDR3. Trimming shortened V by 5 bases and J by 7 bases, and 12 bases separated the two germline ends. From germline, CDR1 is SGHRS and CDR2 YFSETQ. Here the CDR3 reads CASRDPFGEKLFF. The CDR3 nucleotides read TGCGCCAGCAGAGACCCCTTTGGTGAAAAACTGTTTTTT.

The chain is built from TRBV7-2 and TRBJ1-5, with 7 bases identical to TRBD1. V gave up 2 bases and J gave up 9 bases; unmatched junction bases: 7. Germline CDR1 and CDR2: SGHTA and FQGNSA. CDR3 length: 14 amino acids. In nucleotides, the CDR3 is TGTGCCAGCAGCTTAAGCAGGGGGAGCGGGCCCCAGCATTTT. Encoded protein: CASSLSRGSGPQHF.

The chain combines TRBV28 with TRBJ2-5, with a possible D match to TRBD2 (5 bases). V shed 3 bases and J shed 0 bases, with 14 bases lying between them. CDR1 MDHEN and CDR2 SYDVKM come from the germline V gene. The CDR3 totals 16 residues. CDR3 coding DNA: TGTGCCAGCAGTTTCGTGGAGTCGGGGTACCAAGAGACCCAGTACTTC. This encodes CASSFVESGYQETQYF.

The chain recombines TRBV20-1 with TRBJ2-7; D gene unclear. The CDR3 is 12 amino acids. The V gene lost 0 bases and the J gene lost 9 bases, with 12 bases spanning the gap. Germline V gene data show CDR1 as DFQATT and CDR2 as SNEGSKA (reference sequence). The CDR3 loop reads CSAREFLGRQYF. CDR3 nucleotide sequence: TGCAGTGCTAGAGAGTTCCTAGGACGGCAGTACTTC.

The V gene is TRBV11-2, the J gene TRBJ2-5; D is uncertain. Per the germline V gene, CDR1 is SGHAT and CDR2 is FQNNGV. The CDR3 is 15 residues long. The ends were cut back, 0 bases at V and 1 base at J, with 9 bases in the middle. CDR3 DNA: TGTGCCAGCAGCTTAGATCCACAGATCCAAGAGACCCAGTACTTC. The encoded protein is CASSLDPQIQETQYF.

In this sample, this clonotype turned up a few times. The V and J genes are TRBV4-3 and TRBJ2-7; D uncertain. V was shortened by 1 base and J by 6 bases, with 13 bases between the two germline ends. Germline lookup yields CDR1 LGHNA and CDR2 YSLEER. The CDR3 runs to 14 residues. For the CDR3, the DNA is TGCGCCAGCAGCCAAGTCCTTCAGAACGCCGAGCAGTACTTC. This encodes CASSQVLQNAEQYF.

The V call is TRBV4-2, the J call TRBJ1-5; D unclear. The CDR3 totals 16 residues. CDR1 and CDR2 (germline): LGHNA, YNFKEQ. Trimming removed 0 bases at V and 5 bases at J, with 14 bases between. CDR3 DNA sequence: TGTGCCAGCAGCCAAGAAAAGGGAATGGCTTATCAGCCCCAGCATTTT. Its protein is CASSQEKGMAYQPQHF.

The chain couples TRBV29-1 to TRBJ2-1, with TRBD1 matching 9 bases. There are 14 residues in the CDR3. Per the germline V gene, CDR1 is SQVTM and CDR2 is ANQGSEA. Trimming took 4 bases from V and 7 from J; bases not matched to a gene: 8. The CDR3 DNA reads as TGCAGCGTTGGAGGGACAGGGATCTCGAATGAGCAGTTCTTC. Translated, it gives CSVGGTGISNEQFF.

The CDR3 nucleotides are TGTGCCAGCAGCATAAGACGGAGCTCCTACAATGAGCAGTTCTTC. As protein: CASSIRRSSYNEQFF. V is TRBV11-2 and J is TRBJ2-1, with D hard to call. There are 15 residues in the CDR3. Germline loops: CDR1 SGHAT, CDR2 FQNNGV. Between the trimmed V and J ends, which lost 5 bases and 0 bases, there was a span of 11 bases.